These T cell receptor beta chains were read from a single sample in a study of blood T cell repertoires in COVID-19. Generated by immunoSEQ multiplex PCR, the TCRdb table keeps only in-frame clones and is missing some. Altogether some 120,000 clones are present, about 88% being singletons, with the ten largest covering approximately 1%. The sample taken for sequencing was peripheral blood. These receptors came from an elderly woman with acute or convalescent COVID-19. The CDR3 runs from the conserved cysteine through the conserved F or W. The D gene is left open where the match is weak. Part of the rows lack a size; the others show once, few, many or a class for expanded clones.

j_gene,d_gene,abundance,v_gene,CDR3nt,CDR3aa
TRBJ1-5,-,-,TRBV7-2,TGTGCCAGCAGCTTAGGAGGGCGAAATAGCAATCAGCCCCAGCATTTT,CASSLGGRNSNQPQHF
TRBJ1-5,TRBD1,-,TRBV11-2,TGTGCCAGCAGTCCTCAGGGGGCCAATCAGCCCCAGCATTTT,CASSPQGANQPQHF
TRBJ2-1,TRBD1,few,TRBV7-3,TGTGCCAGCAGGTATGACAGGGGCAGTTACAATGAGCAGTTCTTC,CASRYDRGSYNEQFF
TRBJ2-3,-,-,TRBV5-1,TGCGCCAGCAGCTTGGAAGCCTATACAGATACGCAGTATTTT,CASSLEAYTDTQYF
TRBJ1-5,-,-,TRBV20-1,TGCAGTGCTAGTTCATCATTGAATCAGCCCCAGCATTTT,CSASSSLNQPQHF
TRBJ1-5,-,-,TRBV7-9,TGTGCCAGCAGCACGCAGGGTAATCAGCCCCAGCATTTT,CASSTQGNQPQHF
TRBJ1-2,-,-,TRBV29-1,TGCAGCGTTGCCCAGGATGGCTACACCTTC,CSVAQDGYTF
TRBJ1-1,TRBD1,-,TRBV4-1,TGCGCCAGCAGCCATGGAACAGGGGGCTTGAAGAACACTGAAGCTTTCTTT,CASSHGTGGLKNTEAFF
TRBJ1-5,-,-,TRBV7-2,TGTGCCAGCAGCTTAAGGCCAGAGGATCAGCCCCAGCATTTT,CASSLRPEDQPQHF
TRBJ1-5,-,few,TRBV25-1,TGTGCCAGCAGCTCTGCCTCGGGCAATCAGCCCCAGCATTTT,CASSSASGNQPQHF
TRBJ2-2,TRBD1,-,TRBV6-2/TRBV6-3,TGTGCCAGCAGCCCGACAGGGGGCTTCGGGGAGCTGTTTTTT,CASSPTGGFGELFF
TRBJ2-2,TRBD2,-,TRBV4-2,TGTGCCAGCAGCCCCCTAGCGGGATCGAACACCGGGGAGCTGTTTTTT,CASSPLAGSNTGELFF
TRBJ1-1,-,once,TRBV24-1,TGTGCCACCAGTGATGCGCAGGGAGGGGACACTGAAGCTTTCTTT,CATSDAQGGDTEAFF
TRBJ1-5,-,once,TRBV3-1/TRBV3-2,TGTGCCAGCAGCTCGCACTCCGGAGGGAATCAGCCCCAGCATTTT,CASSSHSGGNQPQHF
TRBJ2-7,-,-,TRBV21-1,TGTGCCAGCAAGCCAACACTGCTTATTAGGACTAACTACGAGCAGTACTTC,CASKPTLLIRTNYEQYF
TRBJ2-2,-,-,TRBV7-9,TGTGCCAGCAGCCTGGACTACAGAAACGGGGAGCTGTTTTTT,CASSLDYRNGELFF
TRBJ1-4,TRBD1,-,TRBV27,TGTGCCAGCAGTTGGAACGGACAGGGTTTTGAACTGTTTTTT,CASSWNGQGFELFF
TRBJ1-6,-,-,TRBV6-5,TGTGCCAGCCGCCGGGGTCCAGACTATTCACCCCTCCACTTT,CASRRGPDYSPLHF
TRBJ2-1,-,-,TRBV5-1,TGCGCCAGCAGCTACAGCGGTGCTAGGGCCAATGAGCAGTTCTTC,CASSYSGARANEQFF
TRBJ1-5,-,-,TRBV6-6,TGTGCCAGCAGTTTCAAAGCAGCGGGTCAGCCCCAGCATTTT,CASSFKAAGQPQHF
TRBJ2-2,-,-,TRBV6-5,TGTGCCAGCAGTTACGAGGGCTCCGGGGAGCTGTTTTTT,CASSYEGSGELFF
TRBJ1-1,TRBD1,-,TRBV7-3,TGTGCCAGCAGCCCGAATTCGGGACAGATGAACACTGAAGCTTTCTTT,CASSPNSGQMNTEAFF
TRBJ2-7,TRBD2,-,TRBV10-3,TGTGCCATCTCGGGAATAGCGGGTTTATCCTACGAGCAGTACTTC,CAISGIAGLSYEQYF
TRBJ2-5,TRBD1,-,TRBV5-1,TGCGCCAGCAGCTTGTTCGGGGACAGGGCGGAAGAGACCCAGTACTTC,CASSLFGDRAEETQYF
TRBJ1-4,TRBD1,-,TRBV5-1,TGCGCCAGCAGCTTGGGGACAGGGTCTGCAACTAATGAAAAACTGTTTTTT,CASSLGTGSATNEKLFF
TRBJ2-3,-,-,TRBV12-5,TGTGCTAGTGGTTTGGTACCTTCAAGACAAGGAAAAGATACGCAGTATTTT,CASGLVPSRQGKDTQYF
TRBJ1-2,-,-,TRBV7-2,TGTGCCAGCAGCGCCAATCGACAGGTACACTATGGCTACACCTTC,CASSANRQVHYGYTF
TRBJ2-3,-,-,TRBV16,TGTGCCAGCAGCCAATCGGGGCGGGGGCCCACAGATACGCAGTATTTT,CASSQSGRGPTDTQYF
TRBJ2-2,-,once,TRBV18,TGTGCCAGCTCAGGGCAGAACACCGGGGAGCTGTTTTTT,CASSGQNTGELFF
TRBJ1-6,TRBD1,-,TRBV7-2,TGTGCCAGCAGCTTAGCCCAGGGGGGCTCACCCCTCCACTTT,CASSLAQGGSPLHF
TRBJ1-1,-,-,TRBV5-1,TGCGCCAGCAGCTTCAGTGCTGGAGTTAAGCCCACTGAAGCTTTCTTT,CASSFSAGVKPTEAFF
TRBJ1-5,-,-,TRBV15,TGTGCCACCAGCAGAGATCGGGCAGGGCATCAGCCCCAGCATTTT,CATSRDRAGHQPQHF
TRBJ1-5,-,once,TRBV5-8,TGTGCCAGCAGCTTGGATGACAGAAGTCAGCCCCAGCATTTT,CASSLDDRSQPQHF
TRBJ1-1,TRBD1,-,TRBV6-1,TGTGCCAGCAGTGAACCGGGACAGGGGTTGAACACTGAAGCTTTCTTT,CASSEPGQGLNTEAFF
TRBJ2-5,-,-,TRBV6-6,TGTGCCAGCACCTTAAAAGAGACCCAGTACTTC,CASTLKETQYF
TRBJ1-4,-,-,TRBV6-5,TGTGCCAGCAGTTACGGCGGCCTGGTGTTTTTT,CASSYGGLVFF
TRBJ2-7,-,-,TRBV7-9,TGTGCCAGCAGCTTAGTGGCAGGCCACAGCGAGCAGTACTTC,CASSLVAGHSEQYF
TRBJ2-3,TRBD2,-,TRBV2,TGTGCCACCAGTACGGGACTAGCGGGGGTAGATACGCAGTATTTT,CATSTGLAGVDTQYF
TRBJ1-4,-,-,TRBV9,TGTGCCAGCAGCCCACGGGGACATCCTAATGAAAAACTGTTTTTT,CASSPRGHPNEKLFF
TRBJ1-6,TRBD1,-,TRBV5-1,TGCGCCAGCAGCATTACCGGGACAGACAATTCACCCCTCCACTTT,CASSITGTDNSPLHF
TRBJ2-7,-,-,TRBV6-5,TGTGCCAGCCACTCCGGGGAAGCGGGCTACGAGCAGTACTTC,CASHSGEAGYEQYF
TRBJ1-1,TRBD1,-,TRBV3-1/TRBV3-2,TGTGCCAGCAGCCAAGTCAGGGGGCTCACTGAAGCTTTCTTT,CASSQVRGLTEAFF
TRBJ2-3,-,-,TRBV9,TGTGCCAGCAGCCCGCGGTGGGATACGCAGTATTTT,CASSPRWDTQYF
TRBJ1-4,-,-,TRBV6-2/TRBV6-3,TGTGCCAGCAGTTCCGCACAGGGACGTAATGAAAAACTGTTTTTT,CASSSAQGRNEKLFF
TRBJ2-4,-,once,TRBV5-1,TGCGCCAGCAGCTTGGGAGGGATACTAGCCAAAAACATTCAGTACTTC,CASSLGGILAKNIQYF
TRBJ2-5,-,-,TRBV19,TGTGCCAGTAGTACATCAGGGTTGACCCAGTACTTC,CASSTSGLTQYF
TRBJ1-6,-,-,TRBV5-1,TGCGCCAGCACGTCAGACAGCCCAAGGAATTCACCCCTCCACTTT,CASTSDSPRNSPLHF
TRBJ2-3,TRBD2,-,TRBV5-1,TGCGCCAGCTTAGCGGGAGGGTTCGGTGGCACAGATACGCAGTATTTT,CASLAGGFGGTDTQYF
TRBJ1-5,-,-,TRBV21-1,TGTGCCAGCAGCAGTACCATCGGGGATTATAGCAATCAGCCCCAGCATTTT,CASSSTIGDYSNQPQHF
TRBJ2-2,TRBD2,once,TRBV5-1,TGCGCCAGCAGCGCACTAGCGGTCCTAGGTACCGGGGAGCTGTTTTTT,CASSALAVLGTGELFF
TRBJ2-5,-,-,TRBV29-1,TGCAGCTTAAATGGGGGGGCAGGCGAGACCCAGTACTTC,CSLNGGAGETQYF
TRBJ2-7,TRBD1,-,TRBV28,TGTGCCAGCAGTTTCTGGGACAGGGGGCCCTACGAGCAGTACTTC,CASSFWDRGPYEQYF
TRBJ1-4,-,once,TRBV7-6,TGTGCCAGCAGCTTAGCCGGGGGTGGTGAAAAACTGTTTTTT,CASSLAGGGEKLFF
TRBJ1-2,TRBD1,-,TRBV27,TGTGCCAGCAGCGGGACAGGGAACTATGGCTACACCTTC,CASSGTGNYGYTF
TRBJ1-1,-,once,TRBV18,TGTGCCAGCTCATTCGGGGGGCTTGCTGAAGCTTTCTTT,CASSFGGLAEAFF
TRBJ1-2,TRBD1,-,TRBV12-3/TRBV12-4,TGTGCCAGCAGTTTGGGACAGGGGGGCTACACCTTC,CASSLGQGGYTF
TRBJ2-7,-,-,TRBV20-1,TGCAGTGCTAGTCTTGACCAGCGAGATGCGCAGTACTTC,CSASLDQRDAQYF
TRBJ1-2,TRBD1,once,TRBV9,TGTGCCAGCAGCGTAGGACAGGGGAGTCCCTATGGCTACACCTTC,CASSVGQGSPYGYTF